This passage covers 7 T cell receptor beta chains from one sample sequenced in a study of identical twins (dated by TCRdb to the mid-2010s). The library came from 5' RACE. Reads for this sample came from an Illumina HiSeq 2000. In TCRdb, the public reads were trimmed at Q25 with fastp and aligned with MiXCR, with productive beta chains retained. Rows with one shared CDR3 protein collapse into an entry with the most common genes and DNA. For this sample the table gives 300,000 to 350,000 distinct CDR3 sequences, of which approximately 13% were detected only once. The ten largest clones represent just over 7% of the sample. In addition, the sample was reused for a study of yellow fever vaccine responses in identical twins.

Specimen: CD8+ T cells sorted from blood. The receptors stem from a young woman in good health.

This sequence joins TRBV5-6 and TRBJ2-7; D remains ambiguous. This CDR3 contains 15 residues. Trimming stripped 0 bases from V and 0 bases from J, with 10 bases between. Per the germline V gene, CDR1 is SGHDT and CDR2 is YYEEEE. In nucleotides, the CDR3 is TGTGCCAGCAGCTTGGGGGCAGAATTCTCCTACGAGCAGTACGTC. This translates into CASSLGAEFSYEQYV.

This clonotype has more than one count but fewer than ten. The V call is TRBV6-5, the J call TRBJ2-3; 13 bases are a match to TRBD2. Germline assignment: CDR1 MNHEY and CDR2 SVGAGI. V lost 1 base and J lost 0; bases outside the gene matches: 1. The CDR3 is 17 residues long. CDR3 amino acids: CASSYWGLAGSTDTQYF. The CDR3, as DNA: TGTGCCAGCAGTTACTGGGGACTAGCGGGGAGCACAGATACGCAGTATTTT.

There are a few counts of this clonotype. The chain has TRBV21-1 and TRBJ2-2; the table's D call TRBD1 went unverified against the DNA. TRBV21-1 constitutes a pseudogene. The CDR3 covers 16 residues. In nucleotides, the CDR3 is TGTGCCAGCAGCAAAGGGGACAGGGTGGACACCGGGGAGCTGTTTTTT. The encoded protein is CASSKGDRVDTGELFF.

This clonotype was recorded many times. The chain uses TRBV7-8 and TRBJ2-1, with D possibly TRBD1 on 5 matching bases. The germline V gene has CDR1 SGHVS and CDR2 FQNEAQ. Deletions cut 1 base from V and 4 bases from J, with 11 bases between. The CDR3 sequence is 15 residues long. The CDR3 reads CASSLGSAGYNEQFF. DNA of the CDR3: TGTGCCAGCAGCTTAGGATCGGCAGGGTACAATGAGCAGTTCTTC.

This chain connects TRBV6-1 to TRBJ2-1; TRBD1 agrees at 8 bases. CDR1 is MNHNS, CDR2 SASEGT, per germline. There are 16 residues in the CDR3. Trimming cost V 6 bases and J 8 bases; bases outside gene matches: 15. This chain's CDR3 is CASSNPLNRGIHEQFF. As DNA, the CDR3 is TGTGCCAGCAGCAACCCTCTCAACAGGGGGATCCATGAGCAGTTCTTC.

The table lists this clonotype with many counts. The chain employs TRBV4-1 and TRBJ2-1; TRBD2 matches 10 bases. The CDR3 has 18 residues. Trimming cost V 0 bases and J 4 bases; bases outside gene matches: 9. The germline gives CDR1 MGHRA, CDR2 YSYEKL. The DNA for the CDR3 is TGCGCCAGCAGCCAAGATACCCTTAGCGGGGGGCGGTACAATGAGCAGTTCTTC. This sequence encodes CASSQDTLSGGRYNEQFF.

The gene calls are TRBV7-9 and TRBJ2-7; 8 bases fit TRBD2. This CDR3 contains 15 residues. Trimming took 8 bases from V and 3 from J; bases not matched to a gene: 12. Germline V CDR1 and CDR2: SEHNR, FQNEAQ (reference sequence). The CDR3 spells CASGGGSGSFYEQYF. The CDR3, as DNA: TGTGCCAGCGGCGGGGGGAGCGGGAGCTTCTACGAGCAGTACTTC.